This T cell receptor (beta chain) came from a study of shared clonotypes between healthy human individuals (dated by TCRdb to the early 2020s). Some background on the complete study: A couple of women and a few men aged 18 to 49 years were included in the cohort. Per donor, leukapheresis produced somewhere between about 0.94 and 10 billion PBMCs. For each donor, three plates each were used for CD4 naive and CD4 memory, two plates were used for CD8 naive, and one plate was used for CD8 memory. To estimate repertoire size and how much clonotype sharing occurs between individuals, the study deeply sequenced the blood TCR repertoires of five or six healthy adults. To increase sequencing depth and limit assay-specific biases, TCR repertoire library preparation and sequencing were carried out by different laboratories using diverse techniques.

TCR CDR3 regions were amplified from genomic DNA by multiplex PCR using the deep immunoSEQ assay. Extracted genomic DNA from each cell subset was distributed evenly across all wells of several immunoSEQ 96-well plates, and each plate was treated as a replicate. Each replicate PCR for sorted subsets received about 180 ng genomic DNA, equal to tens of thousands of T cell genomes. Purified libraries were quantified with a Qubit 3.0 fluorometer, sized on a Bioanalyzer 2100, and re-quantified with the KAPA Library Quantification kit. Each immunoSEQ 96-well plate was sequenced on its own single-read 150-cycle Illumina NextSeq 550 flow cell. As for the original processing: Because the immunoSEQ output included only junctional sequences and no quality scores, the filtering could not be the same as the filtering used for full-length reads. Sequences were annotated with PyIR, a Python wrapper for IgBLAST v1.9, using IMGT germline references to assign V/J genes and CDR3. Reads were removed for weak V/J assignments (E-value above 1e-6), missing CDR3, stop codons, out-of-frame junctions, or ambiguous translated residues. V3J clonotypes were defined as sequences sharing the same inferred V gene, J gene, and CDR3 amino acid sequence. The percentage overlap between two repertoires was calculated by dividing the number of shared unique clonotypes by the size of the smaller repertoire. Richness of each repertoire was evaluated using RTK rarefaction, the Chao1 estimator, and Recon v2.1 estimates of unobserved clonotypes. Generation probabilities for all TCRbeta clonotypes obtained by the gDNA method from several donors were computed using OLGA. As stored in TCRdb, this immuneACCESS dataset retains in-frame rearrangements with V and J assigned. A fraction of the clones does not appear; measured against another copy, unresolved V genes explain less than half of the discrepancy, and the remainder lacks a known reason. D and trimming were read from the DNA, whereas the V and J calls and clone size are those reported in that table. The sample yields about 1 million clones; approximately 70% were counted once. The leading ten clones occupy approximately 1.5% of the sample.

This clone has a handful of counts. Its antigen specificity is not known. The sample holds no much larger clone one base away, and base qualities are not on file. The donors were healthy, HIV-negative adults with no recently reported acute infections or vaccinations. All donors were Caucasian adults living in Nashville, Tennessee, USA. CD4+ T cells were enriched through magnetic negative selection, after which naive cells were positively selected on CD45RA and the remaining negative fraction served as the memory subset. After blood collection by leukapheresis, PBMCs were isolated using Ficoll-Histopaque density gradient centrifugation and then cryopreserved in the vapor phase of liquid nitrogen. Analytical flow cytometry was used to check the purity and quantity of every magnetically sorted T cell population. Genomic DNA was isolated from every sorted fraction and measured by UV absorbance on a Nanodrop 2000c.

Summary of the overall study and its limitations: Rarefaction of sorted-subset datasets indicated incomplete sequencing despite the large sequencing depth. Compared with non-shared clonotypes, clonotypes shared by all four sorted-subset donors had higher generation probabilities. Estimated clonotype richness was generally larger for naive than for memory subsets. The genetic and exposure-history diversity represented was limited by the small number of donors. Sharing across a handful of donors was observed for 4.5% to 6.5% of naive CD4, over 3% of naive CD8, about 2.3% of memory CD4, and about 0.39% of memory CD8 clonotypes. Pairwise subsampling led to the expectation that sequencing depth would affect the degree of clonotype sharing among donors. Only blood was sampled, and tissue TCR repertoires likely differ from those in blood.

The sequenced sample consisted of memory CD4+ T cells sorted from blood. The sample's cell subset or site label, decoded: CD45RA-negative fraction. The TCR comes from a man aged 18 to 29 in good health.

The encoded CDR3 is CASTWQLNTEAFF. The nucleotide sequence reads TGTGCCAGCACATGGCAGCTGAACACTGAAGCTTTCTTT. This sequence uses TRBV2 and TRBJ1-1, with the D gene not clear enough to name. The CDR3 has 13 amino acids, counting the end cysteine and phenylalanine. The read is trimmed to its CDR3 DNA, 39 bases read in frame from base 1. The V end loses 7 bases and the J end loses 0 bases, and a stretch of 9 bases separates them. From the germline V gene, CDR1 is SNHLY and CDR2 is FYNNEI.